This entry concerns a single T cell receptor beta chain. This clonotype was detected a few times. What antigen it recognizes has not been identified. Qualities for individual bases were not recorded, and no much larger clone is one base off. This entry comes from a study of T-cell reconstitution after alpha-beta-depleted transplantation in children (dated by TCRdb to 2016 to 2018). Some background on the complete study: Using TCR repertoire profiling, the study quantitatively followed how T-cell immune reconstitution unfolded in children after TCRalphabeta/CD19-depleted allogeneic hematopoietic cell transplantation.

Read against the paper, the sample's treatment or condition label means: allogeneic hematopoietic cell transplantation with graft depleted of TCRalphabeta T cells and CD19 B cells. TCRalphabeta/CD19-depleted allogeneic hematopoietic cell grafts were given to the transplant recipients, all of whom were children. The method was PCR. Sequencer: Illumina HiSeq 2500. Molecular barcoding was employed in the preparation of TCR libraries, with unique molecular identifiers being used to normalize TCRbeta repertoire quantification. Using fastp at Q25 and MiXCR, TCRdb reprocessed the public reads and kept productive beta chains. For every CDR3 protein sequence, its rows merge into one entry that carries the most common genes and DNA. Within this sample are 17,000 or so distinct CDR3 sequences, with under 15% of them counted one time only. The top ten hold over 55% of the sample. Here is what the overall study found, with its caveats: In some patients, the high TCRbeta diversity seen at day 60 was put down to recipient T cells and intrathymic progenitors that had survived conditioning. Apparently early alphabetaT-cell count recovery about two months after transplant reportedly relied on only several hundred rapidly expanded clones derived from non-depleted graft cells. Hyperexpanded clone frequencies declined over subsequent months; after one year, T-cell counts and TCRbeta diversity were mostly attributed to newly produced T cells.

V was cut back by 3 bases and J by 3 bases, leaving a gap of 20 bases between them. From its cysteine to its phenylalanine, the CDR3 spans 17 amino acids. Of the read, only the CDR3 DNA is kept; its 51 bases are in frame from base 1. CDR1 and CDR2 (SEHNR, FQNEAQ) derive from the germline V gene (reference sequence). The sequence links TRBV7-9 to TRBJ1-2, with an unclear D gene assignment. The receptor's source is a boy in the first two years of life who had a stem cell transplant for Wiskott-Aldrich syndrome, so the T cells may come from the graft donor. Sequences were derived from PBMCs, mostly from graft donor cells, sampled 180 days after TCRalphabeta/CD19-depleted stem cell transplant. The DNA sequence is TGTGCCAGCAGCTTCTCTATAGGGCGCAGGATGGACTATGGCTACACCTTC. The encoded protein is CASSFSIGRRMDYGYTF. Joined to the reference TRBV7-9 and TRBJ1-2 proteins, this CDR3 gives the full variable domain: DTGVSQNPRHKITKRGQNVTFRCDPISEHNRLYWYRQTLGQGPEFLTYFQNEAQLEKSRLLSDRFSAERPKGSFSTLEIQRTEQGDSAMYLCASSFSIGRRMDYGYTFGSGTRLTVV.